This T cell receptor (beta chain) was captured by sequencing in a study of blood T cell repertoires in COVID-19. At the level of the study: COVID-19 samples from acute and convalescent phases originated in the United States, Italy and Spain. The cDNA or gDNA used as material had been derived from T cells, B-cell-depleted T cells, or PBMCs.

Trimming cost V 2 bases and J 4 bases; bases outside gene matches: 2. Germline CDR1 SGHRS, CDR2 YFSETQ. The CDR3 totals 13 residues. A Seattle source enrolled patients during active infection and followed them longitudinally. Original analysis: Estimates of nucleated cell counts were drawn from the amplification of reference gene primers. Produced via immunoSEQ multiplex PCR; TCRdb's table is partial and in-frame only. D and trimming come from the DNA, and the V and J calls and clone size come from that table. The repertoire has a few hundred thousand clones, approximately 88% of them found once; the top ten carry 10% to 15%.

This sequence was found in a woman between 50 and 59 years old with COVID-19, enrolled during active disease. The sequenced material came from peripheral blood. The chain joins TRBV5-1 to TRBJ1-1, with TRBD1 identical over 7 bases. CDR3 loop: CASSFGTVTEAFF. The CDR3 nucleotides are TGCGCCAGCAGCTTCGGGACAGTCACTGAAGCTTTCTTT. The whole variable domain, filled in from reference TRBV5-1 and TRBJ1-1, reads KAGVTQTPRYLIKTRGQQVTLSCSPISGHRSVSWYQQTPGQGLQFLFEYFSETQRNKGNFPGRFSGRQFSNSRSEMNVSTLELGDSALYLCASSFGTVTEAFFGQGTRLTVV.